This T cell receptor beta chain was recorded in a study of T cells in Graves' hyperthyroidism and ophthalmopathy. Study-wide context: Peripheral blood sampling occurred at initial diagnosis, before any treatment.

A roughly 9.7 ml volume of fresh peripheral blood provided the PBMCs. Germline lookup yields CDR1 MNHEY and CDR2 SMNVEV (reference sequence). The CDR3 is 18 amino acids. Trimming cost V 1 base and J 1 base; bases outside gene matches: 11. This clonotype was counted only a few times. Amplification yielded TCR beta CDR3 regions, with RNA transcripts as the source. An initial round of RT-PCR targeting the TCR CDR3 relied on the HTBI primer set. TCRdb called the multiplex PCR reads again in MiXCR, with one record for every CDR3 protein. The sample shows under 800,000 distinct CDR3 sequences, 14% of them seen only once.

The sample was blood. This TCR was sampled from a young woman with Graves' hyperthyroidism. The chain couples TRBV27 to TRBJ2-7; 9 bases map to TRBD2. CDR3 bases: TGTGCCAGCAGTTTATACACACTCAGAGCGGGAGGTTCCTACGAGCAGTACTTC. Translated, it gives CASSLYTLRAGGSYEQYF.